This T cell receptor (beta chain) was captured by sequencing in a study of cytomegalovirus exposure and HLA in healthy donors listed by TCRdb under 2017. Some background on the complete study: The approximately 710 repertoires of the first cohort and the 120 validation repertoires were produced on the same platform, according to a later analysis. The study aimed to test whether signatures of past pathogen exposure could be identified by cataloging public T cell receptors. To predict cytomegalovirus infection status, the study brought together high-throughput TCR immunosequencing, statistical association of individual TCRs with disease status, and machine learning. Besides the first cohort of some 670 subjects, a separate validation cohort made up of over a hundred different subjects was used.

Study-wide conclusions, independent of this receptor: In the study, around 150 TCR beta chains were listed as associated with cytomegalovirus. The validation cohort had no HLA typing available for a later analysis, so co-occurrence within that cohort was assessed over all 120 or so repertoires. The authors suggested that the approach could potentially be extended to other disease states and immunological phenotypes. In both the original and validation cohorts, the classifier was reported to diagnose cytomegalovirus status with high specificity and sensitivity. Most TCR sequences were seen in very few donors, while some public TCRs were found in many individuals. A later analysis found that TCRs clustered in the first cohort also tended to co-occur in the roughly 120 validation repertoires, with 94% of cluster scores above 0. A few of the identified cytomegalovirus-associated TCR beta chains were confirmed in vitro to be specific for cytomegalovirus antigens.

About this clone itself: The specificity of this receptor is unknown. Base-call qualities are not available, and no considerably larger clone is one nucleotide away.

Inclusive of the bounding cysteine and phenylalanine, the CDR3 is 16 residues long. Here the CDR3 DNA is all that survives: 48 bases in frame from base 1. Germline trimming: 7 bases from V, 5 bases from J; junction bases outside gene matches: 10. CDR1 and CDR2 are read off the germline V gene as SQVTM and ANQGSEA. Library preparation was by the immunoSEQ multiplex PCR assay. As for how the authors treated the data: A statistical classification framework was developed to diagnose cytomegalovirus status using the catalog of TCR beta chain sequences. Drawn from immuneACCESS, this table holds only the in-frame rearrangements with V and J called that TCRdb kept. Clones are partly lost; checked studies trace under half to an unresolved V gene and leave the rest unexplained. The V and J calls and the clone size are those of that table, but D and trimming were determined from the DNA. Counted in this sample were about 120,000 clones; 70% to 90% of them appeared once. Jointly, the top ten make up 1.9% of the sample.

Separate from the roughly 660-subject first cohort, the validation cohort of about 110 subjects was the group to which the donors belonged. Recombination connected TRBV29-1 to TRBJ2-1; 14 bases in the middle match TRBD2. The clonotype comes from a young woman in good health and CMV-seronegative. Sequences were obtained from PBMCs. The nucleotides are TGCAGCGCCGGCTACGGGACTAGCGGGAGAGACAATGAGCAGTTCTTC. Translated, this gives CSAGYGTSGRDNEQFF.